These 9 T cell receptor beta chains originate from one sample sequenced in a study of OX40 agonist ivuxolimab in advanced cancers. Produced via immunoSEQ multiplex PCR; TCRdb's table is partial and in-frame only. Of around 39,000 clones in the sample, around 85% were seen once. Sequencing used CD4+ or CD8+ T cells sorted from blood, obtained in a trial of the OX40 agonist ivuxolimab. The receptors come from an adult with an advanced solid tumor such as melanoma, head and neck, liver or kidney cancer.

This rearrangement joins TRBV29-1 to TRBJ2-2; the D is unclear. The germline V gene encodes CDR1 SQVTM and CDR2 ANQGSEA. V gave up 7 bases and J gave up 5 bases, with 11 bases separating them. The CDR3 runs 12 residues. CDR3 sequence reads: CSAFSITGELFF. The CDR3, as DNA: TGCAGCGCCTTCAGCATTACCGGGGAGCTGTTTTTT.

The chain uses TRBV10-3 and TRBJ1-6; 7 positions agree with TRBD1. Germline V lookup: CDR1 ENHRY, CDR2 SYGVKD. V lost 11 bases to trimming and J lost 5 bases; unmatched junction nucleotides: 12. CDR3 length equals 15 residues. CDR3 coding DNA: TGTGCCGTCGGGGAGAGGGGGCTCGATAATTCACCCCTCCACTTT. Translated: CAVGERGLDNSPLHF.

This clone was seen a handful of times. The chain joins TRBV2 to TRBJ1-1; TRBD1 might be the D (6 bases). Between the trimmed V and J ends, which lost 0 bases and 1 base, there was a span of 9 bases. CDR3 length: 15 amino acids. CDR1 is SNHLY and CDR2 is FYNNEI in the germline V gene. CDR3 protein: CASSEAGARNTEAFF. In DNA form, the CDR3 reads TGTGCCAGCAGTGAAGCGGGGGCTAGGAACACTGAAGCTTTCTTT.

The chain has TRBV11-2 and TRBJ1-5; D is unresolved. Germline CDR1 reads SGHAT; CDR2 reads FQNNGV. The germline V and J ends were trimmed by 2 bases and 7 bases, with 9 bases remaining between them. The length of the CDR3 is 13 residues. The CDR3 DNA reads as TGTGCCAGCAGCTTAACGCGGCAACAGCCCCAGCATTTT. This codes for CASSLTRQQPQHF. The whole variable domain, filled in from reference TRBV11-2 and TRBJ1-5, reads EAGVAQSPRYKIIEKRQSVAFWCNPISGHATLYWYQQILGQGPKLLIQFQNNGVVDDSQLPKDRFSAERLKGVDSTLKIQPAKLEDSAVYLCASSLTRQQPQHFGDGTRLSIL.

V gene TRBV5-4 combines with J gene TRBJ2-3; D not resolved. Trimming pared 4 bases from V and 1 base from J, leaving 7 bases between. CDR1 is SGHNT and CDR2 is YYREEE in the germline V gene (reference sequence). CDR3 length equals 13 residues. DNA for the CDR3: TGTGCCAGCAGCCTTCAGGGCACAGATACGCAGTATTTT. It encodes CASSLQGTDTQYF.

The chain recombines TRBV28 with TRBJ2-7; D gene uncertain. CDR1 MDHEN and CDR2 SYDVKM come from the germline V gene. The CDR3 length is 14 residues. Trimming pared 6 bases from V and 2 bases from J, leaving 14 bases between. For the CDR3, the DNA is TGTGCCAGCAGCCCCGCCCACTATGCCTACGAGCAGTACTTC. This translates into CASSPAHYAYEQYF.

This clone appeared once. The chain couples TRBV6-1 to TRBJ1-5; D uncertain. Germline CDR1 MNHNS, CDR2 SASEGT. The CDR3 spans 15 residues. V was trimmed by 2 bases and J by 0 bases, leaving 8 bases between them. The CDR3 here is CASSETDYSNQPQHF. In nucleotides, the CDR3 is TGTGCCAGCAGTGAAACCGATTATAGCAATCAGCCCCAGCATTTT.

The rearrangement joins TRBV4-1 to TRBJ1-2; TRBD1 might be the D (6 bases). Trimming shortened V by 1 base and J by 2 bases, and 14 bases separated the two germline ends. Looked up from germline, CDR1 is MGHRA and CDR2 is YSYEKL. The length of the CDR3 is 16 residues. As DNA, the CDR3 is TGCGCCAGCAGCCAAGTTCGACAGGTGGTCAACTATGGCTACACCTTC. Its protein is CASSQVRQVVNYGYTF.

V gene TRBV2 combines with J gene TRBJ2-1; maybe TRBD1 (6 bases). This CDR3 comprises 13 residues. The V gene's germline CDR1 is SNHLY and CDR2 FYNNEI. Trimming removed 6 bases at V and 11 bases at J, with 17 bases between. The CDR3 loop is CASSLEQGRQQFF. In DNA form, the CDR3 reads TGTGCCAGCAGCCTGGAACAGGGTCGCCAGCAGTTCTTC.